The rows below give T cell receptor beta chains drawn from one sample of a study. TCRdb passed the RT-PCR reads through MiXCR, listing each CDR3 protein once. The sample contains about 680,000 distinct CDR3 sequences, 12% to 15% of which appear only once. The specimen sequenced was memory CD4+ T cells from blood. The receptors were sampled from a female donor in good health, serving as a healthy control. The CDR3 runs from the conserved cysteine through the conserved F or W. D genes are given only for firm matches. The listing skips clone size in some rows; elsewhere it reads once, few, many or a size class.

J gene,V gene,clone size,D gene,CDR3 protein,CDR3 DNA
TRBJ2-2,TRBV7-9,few,-,CASSPGGGSRNTGELFF,TGTGCCAGCAGCCCAGGGGGGGGATCCAGGAACACCGGGGAGCTGTTTTTT
TRBJ1-1,TRBV6-2/TRBV6-3,-,-,CASSYSGGSAFF,TGTGCCAGCAGTTACTCAGGGGGTTCAGCTTTCTTT
TRBJ1-5,TRBV4-3,-,-,CASSQVFGTNQPQHF,TGCGCCAGCAGCCAAGTCTTCGGGACAAATCAGCCCCAGCATTTT
TRBJ2-1,TRBV20-1,few,TRBD2,CSAREGSGGNEQFF,TGCAGTGCTAGGGAGGGTAGCGGGGGCAATGAGCAGTTCTTC
TRBJ1-1,TRBV28,-,-,CASRGWVAAEAFF,TGTGCCAGCAGAGGGTGGGTGGCCGCTGAAGCTTTCTTT
TRBJ2-1,TRBV10-3,many,-,CAIRGLRGPLDEQFF,TGTGCCATCAGGGGACTCAGGGGACCCTTGGATGAGCAGTTCTTC
TRBJ2-1,TRBV12-3/TRBV12-4,-,-,CATGLSSNEQFF,TGTGCAACTGGGTTATCTAGCAATGAGCAGTTCTTC
TRBJ2-1,TRBV6-6,-,TRBD1,CASDRGNYNEQFF,TGTGCCAGCGACAGGGGAAACTACAATGAGCAGTTCTTC
TRBJ2-5,TRBV4-1,many,TRBD2,CASSQHGDSGRPETQYF,TGCGCCAGCAGCCAACATGGGGACAGCGGGAGGCCAGAGACCCAGTACTTC
TRBJ2-7,TRBV10-3,many,-,CAISGRHEQYF,TGTGCCATCAGTGGTCGACACGAGCAGTACTTC
TRBJ2-7,TRBV10-3,-,-,CAISLALEQYF,TGTGCCATCAGTTTAGCCCTCGAGCAGTACTTC
TRBJ1-2,TRBV6-5,many,-,CASSRGQTDGYTF,TGTGCCAGCAGTCGTGGACAGACGGATGGCTACACCTTC
TRBJ2-7,TRBV4-1,-,TRBD1,CASSWDRVKEQYF,TGCGCCAGCAGCTGGGACAGGGTGAAAGAGCAGTACTTC
TRBJ2-3,TRBV7-9,few,-,CASARGATDTQYF,TGTGCCAGCGCACGGGGGGCCACAGATACGCAGTATTTT
TRBJ2-1,TRBV6-6,-,TRBD1,CACLDRDSRNEQFF,TGTGCCTGTCTTGACCGGGACAGCCGCAATGAGCAGTTCTTC
TRBJ2-7,TRBV29-1,-,-,CSVTGSLTYEQYF,TGCAGCGTCACAGGCTCTTTAACCTACGAGCAGTACTTC
TRBJ1-1,TRBV29-1,few,-,CSGKGYTEAFF,TGCAGCGGGAAGGGGTACACTGAAGCTTTCTTT
TRBJ2-1,TRBV15,-,TRBD2,CATSRVAGGDNEQFF,TGTGCCACCAGCAGAGTAGCGGGAGGCGACAATGAGCAGTTCTTC
TRBJ2-3,TRBV9,many,-,CASSSQGGTDTQYF,TGTGCCAGCAGCTCCCAGGGTGGCACAGATACGCAGTATTTT
TRBJ2-7,TRBV14,-,-,CASSQVYSSDSYEQYF,TGTGCCAGCAGCCAAGTTTATTCTAGCGACTCCTACGAGCAGTACTTC
TRBJ1-2,TRBV15,-,-,CATSRVTSTVGGYTF,TGTGCCACCAGCAGAGTTACCAGTACAGTGGGGGGCTACACCTTC
TRBJ2-7,TRBV11-3,-,TRBD1,CASSCPPRTGAREQYF,TGTGCCAGCAGCTGCCCCCCGCGGACAGGGGCACGGGAGCAGTACTTC
TRBJ1-4,TRBV9,few,-,CASSASTGKGPATNEKLFF,TGTGCCAGCAGCGCCTCCACAGGGAAGGGGCCGGCAACTAATGAAAAACTGTTTTTT
TRBJ2-7,TRBV7-2,few,TRBD2,CASSLAGGLGLEQYF,TGTGCCAGCAGCTTGGCGGGGGGACTTGGTTTGGAGCAGTACTTC
TRBJ2-3,TRBV7-6,many,-,CASSLVGNTDTQYF,TGTGCCAGCAGCTTAGTTGGTAACACAGATACGCAGTATTTT
TRBJ1-5,TRBV20-1,-,-,CSARQASNQPQHF,TGCAGTGCTAGACAGGCGAGCAATCAGCCCCAGCATTTT
TRBJ2-1,TRBV5-1,few,TRBD2,CASSAAGGNTNSYNEQFF,TGCGCCAGCAGCGCAGCGGGAGGGAACACCAACTCCTACAATGAGCAGTTCTTC
TRBJ2-2,TRBV15,few,-,CATSTHLGWGTGELFF,TGTGCCACCAGCACCCACCTGGGGTGGGGCACCGGGGAGCTGTTTTTT
TRBJ2-3,TRBV7-6,many,TRBD2,CASSLGGGADTQYF,TGTGCCAGCAGCTTAGGGGGAGGGGCAGATACGCAGTATTTT